These 20 T cell receptor beta chains were all obtained from the same sample, sequenced in a study of CD8 T cells in ankylosing spondylitis. Each CDR3 protein is one row after TCRdb ran MiXCR on the 5' RACE reads. This repertoire shows 150,000 to 200,000 distinct CDR3 sequences, over 10% found once; its top ten account for 9.5% to 11%. The sequencing sample was made of blood, either unsorted or a sorted T cell fraction (not recorded which). Receptors originate from a female donor with ankylosing spondylitis or in good health (not recorded which).

This clonotype was seen ten or more times. The V gene is TRBV29-1, the J gene TRBJ2-5, with D unclear. The CDR3 consists of 11 residues. Germline CDR1 and CDR2: SQVTM and ANQGSEA. Trimming took 7 bases from V and 5 from J, leaving 11 bases between them. CDR3 nucleotides: TGCAGCGCAGATAGTGGGGAGACCCAGTACTTC. It encodes CSADSGETQYF.

This clonotype occurred many times. The rearrangement links TRBV12-3 or TRBV12-4 to TRBJ2-1; TRBD1 matches at 7 bases. The CDR3 runs 15 residues. Germline trimming cut 5 bases from V and 6 bases from J; bases unmatched to any gene: 10. The CDR3: CASSPTQQGTNEQFF. The CDR3 nucleotides read TGTGCCAGCAGTCCGACTCAACAGGGGACCAATGAGCAGTTCTTC.

This clonotype was observed many times. CDR3 residues: CSPIGGWDTEAFF. The DNA for the CDR3 is TGCAGTCCTATAGGGGGCTGGGACACTGAAGCTTTCTTT. V is TRBV20-1 and J is TRBJ1-1; TRBD1 matches at 7 bases. This CDR3 contains 13 residues. CDR1 is DFQATT and CDR2 is SNEGSKA in the germline V gene (reference sequence). V was pared by 8 bases and J by 3 bases, with 9 bases of the junction left unmatched.

At least ten counts were recorded for this clonotype. This chain uses TRBV20-1 with TRBJ1-3; D not resolved. The germline V gene has CDR1 DFQATT and CDR2 SNEGSKA (reference sequence). V dropped 2 bases and J dropped 0 bases, with 11 bases sitting between them. The length of the CDR3 is 15 residues. The CDR3 DNA reads TGCAGTGCTAGAAAGTTAACTCACTCTGGAAACACCATATATTTT. This codes for CSARKLTHSGNTIYF.

This clonotype was seen many times. V gene TRBV24-1 combines with J gene TRBJ2-3; 7 nucleotides line up with TRBD2. The J segment lost 9 bases and the V segment lost 4 bases, leaving 6 bases of the junction unmatched. The CDR3 runs to 13 residues. CDR1 and CDR2 from the germline V gene are KGHDR and SFDVKD. The CDR3 region is CATSDPGLDTQYF. CDR3 coding DNA: TGTGCCACCAGTGACCCCGGACTAGACACGCAGTATTTT.

This clonotype was observed at least ten times. The genes are TRBV29-1 and TRBJ2-2; D is undetermined. CDR1 SQVTM and CDR2 ANQGSEA come from the germline V gene. The CDR3 sequence is 13 residues long. Trimming left V 3 bases short and J 3 bases short, with 8 bases between. The CDR3 DNA is TGCAGCGTTGACAGCCACTACACCGGGGAGCTGTTTTTT. Protein product: CSVDSHYTGELFF.

The J gene is TRBJ2-3, the V gene TRBV24-1; 10 nucleotides line up with TRBD2. Germline V lookup: CDR1 KGHDR, CDR2 SFDVKD. J gave up 2 bases and V 1 base, and 8 bases lay outside the gene matches. This CDR3 contains 18 residues. Here the CDR3 reads CATSDLTPLAGHTDTQYF. As DNA, the CDR3 is TGTGCCACCAGTGATTTAACCCCACTAGCGGGGCACACAGATACGCAGTATTTT.

There are many counts of this clonotype. J is TRBJ2-6 and V is TRBV6-4, with D unclear. Germline-derived CDR1 and CDR2 are MRHNA and SNTAGT. The CDR3 is 15 amino acids. The V and J ends lost 2 bases and 1 base respectively, with 6 bases between them. The CDR3 loop is CASSDTQSGANVLTF. In DNA form, the CDR3 reads TGTGCCAGCAGTGACACTCAATCTGGGGCCAACGTCCTGACTTTC.

This clonotype was detected only a few times. The chain is built from TRBV21-1 and TRBJ1-5; TRBD1 is the table's D call and was not checked against the DNA. TRBV21-1 has pseudogene status. The CDR3 is made up of 17 amino acids. CDR3 in amino acids: CASSKALGARGNQPQHF. For the CDR3, the DNA is TGTGCCAGCAGCAAAGCGCTTGGGGCACGGGGCAATCAGCCCCAGCATTTT.

This clonotype was detected ten times or more. The chain recombines TRBV24-1 with TRBJ2-3; D not resolved. V gave up 6 bases and J gave up 5 bases, with 14 bases separating them. The CDR3 contains 14 residues. Germline CDR1 is KGHDR and CDR2 is SFDVKD. This CDR3 is CATSRERQGDTQYF. The CDR3 DNA sequence: TGTGCCACCAGTCGCGAGCGACAAGGAGATACGCAGTATTTT.

The V call is TRBV12-3 or TRBV12-4, the J call TRBJ2-2; D not certain. The CDR3 runs 14 residues. The V and J ends lost 3 bases and 1 base respectively, with 6 bases between them. The CDR3 nucleotides are TGTGCCAGCAGTTTTTTTGGGAACACCGGGGAGCTGTTTTTT. It encodes CASSFFGNTGELFF.

This clonotype has at least ten counts. The rearrangement uses TRBV27 and TRBJ2-5; TRBD1 might be the D (6 bases). V was cut by 6 bases and J by 1 base, with 9 bases left in between. Germline assignment: CDR1 MNHEY and CDR2 SMNVEV (reference sequence). The CDR3 totals 13 residues. CDR3 loop: CASRRDIQETQYF. The CDR3 nucleotides read TGTGCCAGCAGACGGGACATCCAAGAGACCCAGTACTTC.

Ten or more counts support this clonotype. V usage is TRBV7-2 and J usage is TRBJ2-7, with 11 bases lining up with TRBD2. The CDR3 is made up of 15 amino acids. The germline V gene has CDR1 SGHTA and CDR2 FQGNSA. Trimming took 5 bases from V and 3 from J; bases not matched to a gene: 6. The CDR3 bases are TGTGCCAGCAGCCCCGTCGGACTAGCGGGCTACGAGCAGTACTTC. This gives the protein CASSPVGLAGYEQYF.

As DNA, the CDR3 is TGCAGTGCTAGGGTGGGAGGGAGCACCGGGGAGCTGTTTTTT. Translation: CSARVGGSTGELFF. The genes are TRBV20-1 and TRBJ2-2, with TRBD2 identical over 7 bases. Germline values: CDR1 DFQATT, CDR2 SNEGSKA (reference sequence). The junction had 5 bases not matched to a gene; V was cut back by 3 bases and J by 4 bases. The CDR3 is 14 amino acids.

V gene TRBV4-1 combines with J gene TRBJ1-3; D uncertain. CDR3 length: 18 residues. In germline, CDR1 is MGHRA, CDR2 YSYEKL. Trimming stripped 0 bases from V and 1 base from J, with 16 bases between. The DNA of the CDR3 is TGCGCCAGCAGCCAAGATCTTAATGGGGTGCAGTCTGGAAACACCATATATTTT. As protein: CASSQDLNGVQSGNTIYF.

This clonotype was seen at least ten times. V and J are TRBV11-2 and TRBJ2-1; TRBD2 matches 7 bases. V was clipped by 5 bases and J by 4 bases; unmatched bases: 17. CDR3 length: 18 residues. Germline loops: CDR1 SGHAT, CDR2 FQNNGV. CDR3 in amino acids: CASSPRGGWGGIYNEQFF. The CDR3 bases are TGTGCCAGCAGCCCCCGCGGGGGTTGGGGGGGGATTTACAATGAGCAGTTCTTC.

This clonotype was seen ten or more times. The rearrangement uses TRBV5-6 and TRBJ2-1; TRBD1 matches 9 bases. Losses at the gene ends were 1 base for V and 8 bases for J; bases not matched to a gene: 7. CDR1 and CDR2 (germline): SGHDT, YYEEEE. This CDR3 is built from 15 residues. The CDR3 here is CASSLNRGRIDEQFF. The DNA for the CDR3 is TGTGCCAGCAGCTTGAACAGGGGGCGTATAGATGAGCAGTTCTTC.

This clonotype showed up just a few times. This chain joins TRBV24-1 and TRBJ2-1, with D tentatively TRBD2 (6 bases). V lost 2 bases, J lost 3 bases, and 13 bases lay in between. Germline V gene data show CDR1 as KGHDR and CDR2 as SFDVKD. This CDR3 has 16 amino acids. The CDR3 reads CATSDWAGSVYNEQFF. The CDR3 nucleotides are TGTGCCACCAGTGATTGGGCGGGGTCGGTCTACAATGAGCAGTTCTTC.

Many counts were recorded for this clonotype. This chain links TRBV24-1 with TRBJ2-2, with D hard to call. CDR3 length equals 14 residues. V dropped 3 bases and J dropped 6 bases, with 10 bases sitting between them. CDR1 is KGHDR and CDR2 is SFDVKD in the germline V gene. CDR3 amino acids: CATSDAYGPGELFF. The DNA of the CDR3 is TGTGCCACCAGTGATGCCTACGGCCCCGGGGAGCTGTTTTTT.

Note on this clonotype: It may be a read error: a sequence one base away is much more abundant. This likely comes from a read error, as the CDR3 has no conserved phenylalanine or tryptophan at its end. V is TRBV29-1 and J is TRBJ1-1; D not resolved. The CDR3 is made up of 12 amino acids. In germline, CDR1 is SQVTM, CDR2 ANQGSEA. V was shortened by 5 bases and J by 1 base, with 8 bases between the two germline ends. CDR3 nucleotide sequence: TGCAGCGTTTTGGGGTGGAACACTGAAGCTTTCTAT. This sequence encodes CSVLGWNTEAFY.